Sequencing of this T cell receptor beta chain was carried out in a study of blood T cell repertoires in COVID-19. For the study at large: COVID-19 samples collected from the United States, Italy and Spain covered acute and convalescent phases.

Recruited during active infection, patients (from Seattle) were subsequently followed longitudinally. Per the germline V gene, CDR1 is SGHAT and CDR2 is FQNNGV. V was trimmed by 5 bases and J by 0 bases, leaving 8 bases between them. The length of the CDR3 is 14 residues. In the original analysis: Amplified reference gene primers provided the basis for estimating nucleated cell counts. TCRdb's table, derived via immunoSEQ multiplex PCR, lists solely in-frame clones and lacks some. V and J calls and clone size are as listed in that table; D and trimming were resolved from the DNA. The data contain 300,000 to 450,000 clones, more than 80% of them seen just once; the ten biggest clones take up around 2.8%.

Sequencing was done on a sample of peripheral blood. The gene calls are TRBV11-2 and TRBJ1-3; unclear D gene. This TCR was recovered from a woman aged 25 to 39 with COVID-19, enrolled during active disease. CDR3 coding DNA: TGTGCCAGCAGCCTGCGGGTCTCTGGAAACACCATATATTTT. Residues: CASSLRVSGNTIYF.